This TCR beta chain derives from a study of cytomegalovirus exposure and HLA in healthy donors. Per the germline V gene, CDR1 is MDHEN and CDR2 is SYDVKM. Trimming took 2 bases from V and 0 from J, leaving 13 bases between them. This CDR3 region has 17 residues. A word on this clone: Its antigen remains unknown.

The PCR ran on 60 Vbeta and 13 Jbeta primers. Only in-frame clones appear in the TCRdb table, and some are missing; sequencing was by immunoSEQ multiplex PCR. The table includes 130,000 to 150,000 clones, around 79% detected once. Study results and caveats: The authors assumed roughly uniform sequencing depth across donors for presence/absence analyses. Cytomegalovirus-associated status was assigned to about 170 TCR beta chains.

At the time of sampling, donors were nominally healthy, though unrecorded immune exposures were likely. This TCR was sampled from a woman aged 40 to 50 in good health and CMV-seropositive. The sample comprised PBMCs. The gene calls are TRBV28 and TRBJ2-2, with a possible D match to TRBD1 (5 bases). The CDR3 here is CASSLVPGRSNTGELFF. DNA of the CDR3: TGTGCCAGCAGTTTAGTCCCAGGGCGTTCGAACACCGGGGAGCTGTTTTTT.